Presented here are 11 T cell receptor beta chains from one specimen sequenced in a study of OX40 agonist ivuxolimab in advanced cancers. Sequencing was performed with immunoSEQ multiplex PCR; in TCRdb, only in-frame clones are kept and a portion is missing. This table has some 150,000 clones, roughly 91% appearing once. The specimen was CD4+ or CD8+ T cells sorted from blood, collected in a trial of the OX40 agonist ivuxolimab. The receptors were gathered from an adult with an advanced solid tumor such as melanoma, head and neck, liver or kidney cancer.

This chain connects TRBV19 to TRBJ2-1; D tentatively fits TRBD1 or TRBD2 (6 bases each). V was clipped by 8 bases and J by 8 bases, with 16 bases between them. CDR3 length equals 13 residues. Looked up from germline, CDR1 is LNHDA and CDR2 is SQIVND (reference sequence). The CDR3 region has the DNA TGTGCCAGTCTCCCCCCGGGGGCCGATGAGCAGTTCTTC. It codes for CASLPPGADEQFF.

CDR3 sequence reads: CASSRDPGPSYEQYF. Written as DNA, the CDR3 is TGTGCCAGCAGCCGGGACCCTGGACCATCCTACGAGCAGTACTTC. This rearrangement joins TRBV5-4 to TRBJ2-7, with D possibly called TRBD1 or TRBD2 (5 bases each). Germline-derived CDR1 and CDR2 are SGHNT and YYREEE (reference sequence). This CDR3 is built from 15 residues. V gave up 4 bases and J gave up 1 base, with 15 bases separating them.

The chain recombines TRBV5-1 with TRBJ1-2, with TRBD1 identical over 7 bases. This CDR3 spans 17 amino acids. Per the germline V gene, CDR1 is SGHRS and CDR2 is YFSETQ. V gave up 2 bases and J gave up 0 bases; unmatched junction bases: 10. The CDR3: CASSFWRGPSTNYGYTF. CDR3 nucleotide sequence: TGCGCCAGCAGCTTCTGGAGGGGGCCCTCCACTAACTATGGCTACACCTTC.

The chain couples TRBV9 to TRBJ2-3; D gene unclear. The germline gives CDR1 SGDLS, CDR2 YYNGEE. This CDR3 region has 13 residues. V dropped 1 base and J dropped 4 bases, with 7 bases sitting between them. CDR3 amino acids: CASSVQVSDTQYF. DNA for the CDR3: TGTGCCAGCAGCGTACAAGTTTCAGATACGCAGTATTTT. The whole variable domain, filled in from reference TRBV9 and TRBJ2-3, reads DSGVTQTPKHLITATGQRVTLRCSPRSGDLSVYWYQQSLDQGLQFLIQYYNGEERAKGNILERFSAQQFPDLHSELNLSSLELGDSALYFCASSVQVSDTQYFGPGTRLTVL.

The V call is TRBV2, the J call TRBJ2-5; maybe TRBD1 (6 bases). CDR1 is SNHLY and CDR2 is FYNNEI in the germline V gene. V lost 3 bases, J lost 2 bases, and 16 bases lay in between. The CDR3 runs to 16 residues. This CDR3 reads CASSDPRRGPQETQYF. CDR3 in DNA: TGTGCCAGCAGTGACCCCCGCAGGGGACCTCAAGAGACCCAGTACTTC.

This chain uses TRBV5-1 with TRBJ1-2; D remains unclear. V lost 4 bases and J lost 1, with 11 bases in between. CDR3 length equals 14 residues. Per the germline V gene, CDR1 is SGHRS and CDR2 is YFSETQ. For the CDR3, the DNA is TGCGCCAGCAGCCCCACTGCGTTTAACTATGGCTACACCTTC. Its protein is CASSPTAFNYGYTF.

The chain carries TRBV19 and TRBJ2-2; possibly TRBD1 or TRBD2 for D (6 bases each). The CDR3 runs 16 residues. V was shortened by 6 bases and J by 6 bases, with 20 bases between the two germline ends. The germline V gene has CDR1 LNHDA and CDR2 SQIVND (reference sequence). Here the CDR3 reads CASSTPRSGAPGELFF. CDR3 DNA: TGTGCCAGTAGCACTCCCCGATCGGGGGCGCCCGGGGAGCTGTTTTTT.

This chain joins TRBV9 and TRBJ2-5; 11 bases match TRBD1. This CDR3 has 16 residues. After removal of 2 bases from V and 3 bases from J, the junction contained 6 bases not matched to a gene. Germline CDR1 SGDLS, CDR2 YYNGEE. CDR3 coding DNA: TGTGCCAGCAGCGTCTCCGGGACAGGGGGTGAAGAGACCCAGTACTTC. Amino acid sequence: CASSVSGTGGEETQYF. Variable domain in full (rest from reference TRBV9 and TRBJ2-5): DSGVTQTPKHLITATGQRVTLRCSPRSGDLSVYWYQQSLDQGLQFLIQYYNGEERAKGNILERFSAQQFPDLHSELNLSSLELGDSALYFCASSVSGTGGEETQYFGPGTRLLVL.

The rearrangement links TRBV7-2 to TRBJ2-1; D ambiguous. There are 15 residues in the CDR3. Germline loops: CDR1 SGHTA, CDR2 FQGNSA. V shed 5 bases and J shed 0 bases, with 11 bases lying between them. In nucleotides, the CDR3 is TGTGCCAGCAGCCAGACTGTGAGCTCCTACAATGAGCAGTTCTTC. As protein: CASSQTVSSYNEQFF.

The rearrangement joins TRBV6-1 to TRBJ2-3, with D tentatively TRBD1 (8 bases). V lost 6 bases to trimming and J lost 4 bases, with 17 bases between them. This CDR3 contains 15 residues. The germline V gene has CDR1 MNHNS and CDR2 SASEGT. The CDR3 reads CASRTSRGQADTQYF. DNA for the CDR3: TGTGCCAGCAGGACTAGCAGGGGGCAGGCAGATACGCAGTATTTT.

CDR3 nucleotide sequence: TGTGCCAGCAGCTTGGTAAGGGGCGGGGCCAACGTCCTGACTTTC. It translates to CASSLVRGGANVLTF. The chain recombines TRBV5-4 with TRBJ2-6; D possibly corresponds to TRBD1 (5 bases). The V end was cut by 0 bases, the J end by 4 bases, with 8 bases between. This CDR3 comprises 15 residues. CDR1 SGHNT and CDR2 YYREEE come from the germline V gene (reference sequence).